This T cell receptor (beta chain) was observed in a study of post-analysis software for immune sequencing data (dated by TCRdb to between 2014 and 2017). Turning to the overall study: The recorded disease courses included relapsing-remitting, secondary progressive and progressive-relapsing multiple sclerosis, and some patients had no subtype annotation. Patient repertoires were compared against around twelve previously published healthy control repertoires from donors aged roughly 6 to 28 years. A subset of samples was prepared in parallel using single-end sample barcoding, then pooled and co-amplified after Illumina adapter ligation.

Deletion took 4 bases off V and 2 bases off J, with a span of 12 bases between the germline ends. The CDR3 has 14 amino acids, counting the end cysteine and phenylalanine. This entry keeps only the CDR3 DNA: 42 bases, framed from base 1. Library creation used PCR. Data came from an Illumina HiSeq 2500. Unique molecular identifiers were incorporated into TCR beta cDNA libraries to reduce PCR and sequencing biases. Every 1 to 10 million input T cells yielded about 500,000 cDNA molecules, meaning each molecule approximated one T cell. The patient libraries were prepared and sequenced using the same protocol as the earlier healthy control dataset. Samples belonging to the same batch were prepared together, multiplexed and sequenced on a shared HiSeq lane. Per the original workflow: MIGEC was used to process the raw barcoded reads, and molecular identifier groups with only a single read were discarded before consensus assembly and CDR3 extraction. VDJtools was used for post-analysis of the clonotype tables, and diversity was normalized by down-sampling every dataset to the size of the smallest sample. To correct batch-related cross-sample contamination, repertoire overlap clustering matched CDR3 amino acid sequences but not nucleotide sequences. Using fastp trimming at Q25 and MiXCR clonotype assembly, TCRdb reanalyzed the public sequencing data and kept in-frame beta chains. A single entry per CDR3 protein holds the most common genes and DNA from its merged rows. None of the V and J calls come from the authors' own analysis; TCRdb made them. The sample table shows 550,000 to 700,000 distinct CDR3 sequences, and roughly two fifths are seen once. The ten largest clonotypes hold approximately 1.7% of the sample.

To demonstrate the VDJtools post-analysis software, TCR beta repertoires were profiled from the peripheral blood of about a dozen young patients with multiple sclerosis. The patients with multiple sclerosis were children and adolescents between 6 and 15 years of age. This clonotype has more than one count but fewer than ten. This receptor's antigen is unknown. No qualities accompany the bases; no much larger clone lies one base away. Beyond this particular receptor, the publication reports: Direct clustering with F measure showed strong co-clustering of samples prepared in the same batch, prompting a batch-effect correction. The control group was slightly older than the multiple sclerosis patient group. Patients showed significantly higher frequencies than controls for a handful of TRBV segments, among them TRBV5-6, TRBV5-1 and TRBV20-1. Multiple sclerosis patients had significantly lower normalized Chao1 diversity than controls, a result that suggests substantial peripheral T-cell clonal expansion.

The V and J segments used are TRBV12-3 or TRBV12-4 and TRBJ2-7; the D gene could be either TRBD1 or TRBD2, each agreeing at 5 bases. The source is a girl aged 5-17 years with multiple sclerosis. Sequenced sample: blood. CDR3 protein: CASSSRDQTYEQYF. The nucleotides are TGTGCCAGCAGTTCGAGGGACCAAACCTACGAGCAGTACTTC.